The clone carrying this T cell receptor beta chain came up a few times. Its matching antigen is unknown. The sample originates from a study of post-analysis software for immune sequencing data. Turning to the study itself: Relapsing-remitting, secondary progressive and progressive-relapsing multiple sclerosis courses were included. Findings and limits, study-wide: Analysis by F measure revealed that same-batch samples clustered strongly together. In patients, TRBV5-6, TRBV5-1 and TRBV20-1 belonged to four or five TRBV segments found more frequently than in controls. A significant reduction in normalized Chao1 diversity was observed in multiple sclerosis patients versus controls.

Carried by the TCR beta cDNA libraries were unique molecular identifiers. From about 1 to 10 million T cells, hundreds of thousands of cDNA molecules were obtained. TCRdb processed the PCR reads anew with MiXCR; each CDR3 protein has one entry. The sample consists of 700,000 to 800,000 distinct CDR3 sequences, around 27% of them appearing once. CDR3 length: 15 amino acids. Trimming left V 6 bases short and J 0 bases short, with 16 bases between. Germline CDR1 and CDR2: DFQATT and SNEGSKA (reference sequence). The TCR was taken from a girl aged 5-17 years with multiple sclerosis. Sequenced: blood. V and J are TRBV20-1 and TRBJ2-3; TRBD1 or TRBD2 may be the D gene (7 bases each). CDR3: CSAPRGGASTDTQYF. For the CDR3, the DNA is TGCAGTGCACCCAGGGGGGGGGCTAGCACAGATACGCAGTATTTT.